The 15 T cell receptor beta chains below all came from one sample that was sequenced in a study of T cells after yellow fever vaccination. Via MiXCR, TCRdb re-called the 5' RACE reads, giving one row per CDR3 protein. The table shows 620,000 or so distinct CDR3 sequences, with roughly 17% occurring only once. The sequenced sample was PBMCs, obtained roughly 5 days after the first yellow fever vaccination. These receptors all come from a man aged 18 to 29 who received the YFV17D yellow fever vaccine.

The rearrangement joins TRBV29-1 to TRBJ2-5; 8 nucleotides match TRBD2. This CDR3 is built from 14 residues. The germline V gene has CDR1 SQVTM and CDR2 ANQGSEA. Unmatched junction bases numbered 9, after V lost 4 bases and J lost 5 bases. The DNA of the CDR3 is TGCAGCGTTGGGTTGCGGGGGGCCGGGGAGACCCAGTACTTC. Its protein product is CSVGLRGAGETQYF.

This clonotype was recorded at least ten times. DNA of the CDR3: TGTGCCAGCAGACCCCTACGACAGGTCCTTCGGATCTCTGGAAACACCATATATTTT. Its translation: CASRPLRQVLRISGNTIYF. The chain links TRBV6-2 or TRBV6-3 to TRBJ1-3, with D tentatively TRBD1 (6 bases). Germline lookup yields CDR1 MNHEY and CDR2 SVGEGT. Trimming took 6 bases from V and 0 from J, leaving 24 bases between them. The CDR3 totals 19 residues.

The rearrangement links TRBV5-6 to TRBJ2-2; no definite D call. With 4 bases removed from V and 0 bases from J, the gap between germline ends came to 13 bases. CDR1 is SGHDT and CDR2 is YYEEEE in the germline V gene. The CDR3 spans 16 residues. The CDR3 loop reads CASSGAQPTNTGELFF. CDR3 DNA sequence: TGTGCCAGCAGCGGAGCTCAACCAACGAACACCGGGGAGCTGTTTTTT.

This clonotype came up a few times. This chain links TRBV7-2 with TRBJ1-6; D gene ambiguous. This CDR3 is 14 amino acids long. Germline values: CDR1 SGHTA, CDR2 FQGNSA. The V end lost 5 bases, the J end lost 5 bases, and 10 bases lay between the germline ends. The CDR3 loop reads CASSAGWDNSPLHF. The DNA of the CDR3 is TGTGCCAGCAGCGCAGGTTGGGATAATTCACCCCTCCACTTT.

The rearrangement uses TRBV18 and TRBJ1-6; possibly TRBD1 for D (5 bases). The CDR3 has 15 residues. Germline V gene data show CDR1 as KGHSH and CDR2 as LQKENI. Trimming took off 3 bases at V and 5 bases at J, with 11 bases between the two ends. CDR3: CASSPNQGDNSPLHF. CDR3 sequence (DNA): TGTGCCAGCTCACCGAACCAGGGCGATAATTCACCCCTCCACTTT.

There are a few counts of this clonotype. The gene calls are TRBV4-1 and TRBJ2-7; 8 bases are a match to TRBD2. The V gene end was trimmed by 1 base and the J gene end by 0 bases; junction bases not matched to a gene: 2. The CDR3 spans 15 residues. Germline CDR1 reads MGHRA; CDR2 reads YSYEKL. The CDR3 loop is CASSQVLAGSYEQYF. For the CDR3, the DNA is TGCGCCAGCAGCCAAGTCCTAGCGGGCTCCTACGAGCAGTACTTC.

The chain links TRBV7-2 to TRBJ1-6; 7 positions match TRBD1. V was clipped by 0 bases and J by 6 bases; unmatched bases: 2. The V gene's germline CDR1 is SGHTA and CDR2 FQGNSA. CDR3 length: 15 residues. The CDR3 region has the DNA TGTGCCAGCAGCTTAGCAGGGGGCTCTAATTCACCCCTCCACTTT. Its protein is CASSLAGGSNSPLHF. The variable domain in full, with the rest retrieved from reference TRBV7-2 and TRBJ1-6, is GAGVSQSPSNKVTEKGKDVELRCDPISGHTALYWYRQSLGQGLEFLIYFQGNSAPDKSGLPSDRFSAERTGGSVSTLTIQRTQQEDSAVYLCASSLAGGSNSPLHFGNGTRLTVT.

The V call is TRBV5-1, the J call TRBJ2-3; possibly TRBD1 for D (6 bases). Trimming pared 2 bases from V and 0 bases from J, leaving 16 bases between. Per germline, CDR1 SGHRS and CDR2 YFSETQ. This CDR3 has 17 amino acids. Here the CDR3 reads CASSFLDRRSSTDTQYF. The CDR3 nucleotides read TGCGCCAGCAGCTTCCTAGACAGGCGGTCTAGCACAGATACGCAGTATTTT.

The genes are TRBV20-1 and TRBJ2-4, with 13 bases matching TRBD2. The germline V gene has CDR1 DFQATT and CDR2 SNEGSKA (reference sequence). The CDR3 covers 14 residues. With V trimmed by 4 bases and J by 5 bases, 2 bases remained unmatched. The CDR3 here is CSATGLAGENIQYF. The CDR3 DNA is TGCAGTGCTACCGGACTAGCGGGAGAAAACATTCAGTACTTC.

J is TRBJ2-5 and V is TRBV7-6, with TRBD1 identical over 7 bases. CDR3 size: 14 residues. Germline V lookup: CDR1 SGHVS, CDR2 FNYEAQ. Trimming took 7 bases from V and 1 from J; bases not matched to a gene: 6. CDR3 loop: CASIRTGPQETQYF. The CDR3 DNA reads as TGTGCCAGCATCCGGACAGGACCCCAAGAGACCCAGTACTTC.

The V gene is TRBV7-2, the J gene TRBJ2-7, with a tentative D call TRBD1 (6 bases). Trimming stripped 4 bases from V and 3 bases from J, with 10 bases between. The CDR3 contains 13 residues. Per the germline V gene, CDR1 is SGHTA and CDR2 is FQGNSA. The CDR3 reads CASSWADSYEQYF. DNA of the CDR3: TGTGCCAGCAGCTGGGCGGACAGCTACGAGCAGTACTTC.

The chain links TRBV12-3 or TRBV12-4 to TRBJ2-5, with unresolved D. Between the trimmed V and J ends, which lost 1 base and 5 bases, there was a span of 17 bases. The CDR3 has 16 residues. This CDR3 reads CASSLGSRLEYETQYF. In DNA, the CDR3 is TGTGCCAGCAGTTTAGGAAGCCGTCTAGAGTACGAGACCCAGTACTTC.

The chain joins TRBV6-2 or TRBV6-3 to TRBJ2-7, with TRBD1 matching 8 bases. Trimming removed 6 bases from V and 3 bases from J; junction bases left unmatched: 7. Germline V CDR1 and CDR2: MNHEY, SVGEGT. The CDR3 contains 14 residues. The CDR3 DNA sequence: TGTGCCAGCAGAAGCTCCGGGACAGGCTACGAGCAGTACGTC. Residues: CASRSSGTGYEQYV.

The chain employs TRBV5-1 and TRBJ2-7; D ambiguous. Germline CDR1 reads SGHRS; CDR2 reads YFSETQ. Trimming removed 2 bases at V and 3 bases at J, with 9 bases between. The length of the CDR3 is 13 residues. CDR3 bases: TGCGCCAGCAGCTTAGGAGAAAACTACGAGCAGTACTTC. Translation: CASSLGENYEQYF. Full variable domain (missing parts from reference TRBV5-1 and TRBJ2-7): KAGVTQTPRYLIKTRGQQVTLSCSPISGHRSVSWYQQTPGQGLQFLFEYFSETQRNKGNFPGRFSGRQFSNSRSEMNVSTLELGDSALYLCASSLGENYEQYFGPGTRLTVT.

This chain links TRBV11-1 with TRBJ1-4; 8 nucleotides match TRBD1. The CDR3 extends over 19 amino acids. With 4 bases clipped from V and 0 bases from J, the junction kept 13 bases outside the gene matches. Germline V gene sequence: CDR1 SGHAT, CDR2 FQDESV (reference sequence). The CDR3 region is CASSWPGQDTRATNEKLFF. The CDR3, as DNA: TGTGCCAGCAGCTGGCCGGGACAGGACACGAGAGCAACTAATGAAAAACTGTTTTTT.